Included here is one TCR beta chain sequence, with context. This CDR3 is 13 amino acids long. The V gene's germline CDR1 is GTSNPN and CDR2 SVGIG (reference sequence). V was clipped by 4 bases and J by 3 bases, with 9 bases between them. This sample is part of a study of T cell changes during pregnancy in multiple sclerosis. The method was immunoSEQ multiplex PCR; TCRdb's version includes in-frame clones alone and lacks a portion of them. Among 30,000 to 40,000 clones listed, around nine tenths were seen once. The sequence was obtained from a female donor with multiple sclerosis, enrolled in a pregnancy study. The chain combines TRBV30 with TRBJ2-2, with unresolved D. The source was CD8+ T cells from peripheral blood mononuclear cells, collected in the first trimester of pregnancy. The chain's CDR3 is CAWMVRYTGELFF. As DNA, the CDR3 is TGTGCCTGGATGGTCAGATACACCGGGGAGCTGTTTTTT.